Included here is one TCR beta chain sequence, with context. Its target is not known. Looked up from germline, CDR1 is SQVTM and CDR2 is ANQGSEA. The CDR3 spans 15 residues. The trim removed 1 base at V and 7 bases at J, leaving 2 bases unmatched. This sample stems from a study of shared clonotypes between healthy human individuals. Across the whole study: A couple of female and a few male donors aged 18 to 49 were enrolled. Study-wide points: Clonotype sharing across donors was expected to vary with sequencing depth.

Clones were read by immunoSEQ multiplex PCR, and TCRdb kept only the in-frame ones, dropping some. Of some 1,900,000 clones listed, less than 95% are singletons. Naive CD8 cells comprised CD45RO-negative, CCR7-positively selected cells, excluding terminally differentiated effector memory CD45RA+ cells. Every donor was a Caucasian adult from Nashville, Tennessee. Specimen: naive CD8+ T cells sorted from blood. This sequence was found in a man younger than 30 in good health. The chain combines TRBV29-1 with TRBJ2-4, with 15 bases matching TRBD2. The CDR3 reads CSVEGTSGRANIQYF. CDR3 in DNA: TGCAGCGTTGAAGGGACTAGCGGGAGGGCTAACATTCAGTACTTC. Drawing the rest from reference TRBV29-1 and TRBJ2-4, the complete variable domain is SAVISQKPSRDICQRGTSLTIQCQVDSQVTMMFWYRQQPGQSLTLIATANQGSEATYESGFVIDKFPISRPNLTFSTLTVSNMSPEDSSIYLCSVEGTSGRANIQYFGAGTRLSVL.